Here is one TCR beta chain with its context. No antigen is known for it. PCR used 60 Vbeta primers and 13 Jbeta primers. TCRdb's copy holds only in-frame clones and misses some; the assay was immunoSEQ multiplex PCR. The top ten clones hold around 2.6% of a sample with 110,000 or so clones, 70% to 85% of them seen once. This record comes from a study of cytomegalovirus exposure and HLA in healthy donors. Overall study findings and caveats: V segments that were indistinguishable, TRBV6-2 and TRBV6-3 among them, were omitted from analysis. Within an earlier analysis, most TCR beta V segments proved productive either about 87% or about 30% of the time.

The CDR3 loop spans 14 amino acids. V shed 9 bases and J shed 0 bases, with 12 bases lying between them. What was sequenced was PBMCs. The chain couples TRBV5-3 to TRBJ1-4, with D hard to call. TRBV5-3 is an ORF, and what it does is uncertain. The source is a woman under 30 in good health and CMV-seronegative. CDR3 bases: TGTGCCATCTATCCGGGAGCAACTAATGAAAAACTGTTTTTT. Translating gives CAIYPGATNEKLFF.